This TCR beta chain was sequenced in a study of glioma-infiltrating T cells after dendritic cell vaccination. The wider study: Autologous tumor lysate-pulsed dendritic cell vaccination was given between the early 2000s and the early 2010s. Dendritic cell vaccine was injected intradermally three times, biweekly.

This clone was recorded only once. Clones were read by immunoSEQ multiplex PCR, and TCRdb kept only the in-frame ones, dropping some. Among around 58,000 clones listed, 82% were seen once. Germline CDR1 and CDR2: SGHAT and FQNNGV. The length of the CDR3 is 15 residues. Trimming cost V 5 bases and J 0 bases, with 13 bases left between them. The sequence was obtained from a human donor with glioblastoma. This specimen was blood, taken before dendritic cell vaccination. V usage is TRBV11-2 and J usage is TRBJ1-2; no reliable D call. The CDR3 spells CASSASPAANYGYTF. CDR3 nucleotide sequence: TGTGCCAGCAGCGCTAGCCCAGCAGCTAACTATGGCTACACCTTC.